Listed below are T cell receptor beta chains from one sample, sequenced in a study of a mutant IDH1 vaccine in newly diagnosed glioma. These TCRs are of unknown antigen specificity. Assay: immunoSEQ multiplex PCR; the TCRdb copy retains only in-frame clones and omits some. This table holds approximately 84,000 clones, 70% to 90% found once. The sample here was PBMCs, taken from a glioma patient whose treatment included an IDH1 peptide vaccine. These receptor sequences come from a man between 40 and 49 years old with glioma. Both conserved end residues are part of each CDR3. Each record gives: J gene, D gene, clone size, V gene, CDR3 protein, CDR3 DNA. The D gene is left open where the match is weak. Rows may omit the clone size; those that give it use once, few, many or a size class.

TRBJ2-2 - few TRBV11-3 CASSPLTGTTGELFF TGTGCCAGCAGCCCCCTGACGGGTACTACCGGGGAGCTGTTTTTT
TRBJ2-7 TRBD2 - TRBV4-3 CASSQDMASGSNEQYF TGCGCCAGCAGCCAAGATATGGCTAGCGGGAGCAACGAGCAGTACTTC
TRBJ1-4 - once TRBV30 CAWSKGTSNEKLFF TGTGCCTGGAGTAAGGGGACGTCTAATGAAAAACTGTTTTTT
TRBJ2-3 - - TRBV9 CASSVELGSGNTQYF TGTGCCAGCAGCGTAGAGCTCGGGAGTGGAAATACGCAGTATTTT
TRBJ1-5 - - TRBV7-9 CASSLQGGQPQHF TGTGCCAGCAGCTTACAGGGCGGGCAGCCCCAGCATTTT
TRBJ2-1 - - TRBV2 CASSQGQYNEQFF TGTGCCAGCAGCCAGGGACAATACAATGAGCAGTTCTTC
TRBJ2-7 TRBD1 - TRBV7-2 CASSLRQGTGPREQYF TGTGCCAGCAGCTTACGACAGGGTACGGGCCCTCGCGAGCAGTACTTC
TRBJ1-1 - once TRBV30 CAWRGGSNTEAFF TGTGCCTGGCGAGGGGGGTCGAACACTGAAGCTTTCTTT
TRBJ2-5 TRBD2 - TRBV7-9 CASSRGEETQYF TGTGCCAGCAGCCGGGGGGAAGAGACCCAGTACTTC
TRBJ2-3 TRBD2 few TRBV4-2 CASSQTSGGADTQYF TGTGCCAGCAGCCAGACTAGCGGGGGTGCAGATACGCAGTATTTT
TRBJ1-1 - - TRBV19 CASSKGTNTEAFF TGTGCCAGTAGTAAGGGGACGAACACTGAAGCTTTCTTT
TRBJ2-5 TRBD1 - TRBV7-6 CASSLGTGDRETQYF TGTGCCAGCAGCTTAGGGACAGGGGATCGGGAGACCCAGTACTTC
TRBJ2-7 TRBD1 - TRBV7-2 CASSLAGQGKYEQYF TGTGCCAGCAGCTTAGCGGGACAGGGAAAATACGAGCAGTACTTC
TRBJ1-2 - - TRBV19 CASSMAGREGYTF TGTGCCAGTAGTATGGCAGGCCGGGAAGGCTACACCTTC
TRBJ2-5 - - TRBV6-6 CASSYSQGRGETQYF TGTGCCAGCAGTTACTCGCAGGGTAGGGGAGAGACCCAGTACTTC
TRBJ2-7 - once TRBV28 CASSLAGATYEQYF TGTGCCAGCAGTTTGGCAGGGGCCACCTACGAGCAGTACTTC
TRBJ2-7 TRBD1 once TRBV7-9 CASSLRPEQGLKEQYF TGTGCCAGCAGCTTACGACCAGAACAGGGGTTGAAGGAGCAGTACTTC
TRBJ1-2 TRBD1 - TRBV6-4 CASSGSDRGGGYTF TGTGCCAGCAGTGGATCCGACAGGGGCGGCGGCTACACCTTC
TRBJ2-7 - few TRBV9 CASSVEAGSYEQYF TGTGCCAGCAGCGTAGAGGCGGGTAGCTACGAGCAGTACTTC
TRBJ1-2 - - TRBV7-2 CASSLAANYGYTF TGTGCCAGCAGCTTAGCCGCTAACTATGGCTACACCTTC
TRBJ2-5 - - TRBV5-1 CASSLEDRQRGQETQYF TGCGCCAGCAGCTTGGAGGACAGACAAAGGGGTCAAGAGACCCAGTACTTC
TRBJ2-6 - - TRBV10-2 CASCSSGANVLTF TGCGCCAGCTGTAGCTCTGGGGCCAACGTCCTGACTTTC
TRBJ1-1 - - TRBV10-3 CAISEIGQNTEAFF TGTGCCATCAGTGAGATCGGACAGAACACTGAAGCTTTCTTT
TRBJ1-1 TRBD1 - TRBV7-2 CASSLTGATEAFF TGTGCCAGCAGCCTAACAGGGGCCACTGAAGCTTTCTTT
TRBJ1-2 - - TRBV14 CASSQARSGYTF TGTGCCAGCAGCCAAGCAAGGAGTGGCTACACCTTC
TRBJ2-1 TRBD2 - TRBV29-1 CSVEQASGGDEQFF TGCAGCGTTGAACAGGCTAGCGGGGGAGATGAGCAGTTCTTC
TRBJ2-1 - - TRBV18 CASSYFAGEQFF TGTGCCAGCTCATACTTCGCGGGGGAGCAGTTCTTC
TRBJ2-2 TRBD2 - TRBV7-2 CASSLWLAGAGELFF TGTGCCAGCAGCTTATGGCTAGCGGGGGCCGGGGAGCTGTTTTTT
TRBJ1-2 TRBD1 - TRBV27 CASSSPTGTGTYGYTF TGTGCCAGCAGTTCACCCACCGGGACAGGGACATATGGCTACACCTTC
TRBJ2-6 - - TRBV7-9 CASSVGAVIDSGANVLTF TGTGCCAGCAGTGTGGGGGCGGTGATAGACTCTGGGGCCAACGTCCTGACTTTC
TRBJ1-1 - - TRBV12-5 CASAQGVYAEAFF TGTGCTAGTGCCCAAGGGGTTTATGCTGAAGCTTTCTTT
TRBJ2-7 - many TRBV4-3 CASSQRRFYEQYF TGCGCCAGCAGCCAAAGGAGGTTCTACGAGCAGTACTTC
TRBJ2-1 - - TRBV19 CASSIGFQPYNEQFF TGTGCCAGTAGTATCGGGTTCCAGCCTTACAATGAGCAGTTCTTC
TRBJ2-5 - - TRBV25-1 CASSGGNLGETQYF TGTGCCAGCAGTGGGGGTAATCTCGGAGAGACCCAGTACTTC
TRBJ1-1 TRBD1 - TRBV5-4 CASSPNHRGAEAFF TGTGCCAGCAGCCCTAACCACAGGGGGGCTGAAGCTTTCTTT
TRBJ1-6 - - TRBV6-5 CASSYKYSPLHF TGTGCCAGCAGTTACAAGTATTCACCCCTCCACTTT
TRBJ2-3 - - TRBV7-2 CASSLRTSTDTQYF TGTGCCAGCAGCTTAAGAACTAGCACAGATACGCAGTATTTT
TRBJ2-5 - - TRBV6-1 CASSEGHGTQYF TGTGCCAGCAGTGAAGGTCATGGGACCCAGTACTTC
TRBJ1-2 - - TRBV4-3 CASSQEVGRANYGYTF TGCGCCAGCAGCCAAGAGGTGGGGCGGGCTAACTATGGCTACACCTTC
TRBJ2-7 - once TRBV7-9 CASSLGGGQKSEQYF TGTGCCAGCAGCTTAGGGGGCGGACAGAAGTCCGAGCAGTACTTC
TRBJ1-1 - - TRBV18 CASSIGARVDTEAFF TGTGCCAGCTCAATTGGGGCCCGAGTGGACACTGAAGCTTTCTTT
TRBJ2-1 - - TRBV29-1 CSVERERVSNEQFF TGCAGCGTGGAGAGGGAGAGGGTGAGCAATGAGCAGTTCTTC
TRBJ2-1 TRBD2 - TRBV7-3 CASSTRVAGGPVEQFF TGTGCCAGCAGCACCCGAGTAGCGGGAGGGCCGGTTGAGCAGTTCTTC
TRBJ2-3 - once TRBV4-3 CASSQDSGGADTQYF TGCGCCAGCAGCCAAGATTCAGGGGGGGCAGATACGCAGTATTTT
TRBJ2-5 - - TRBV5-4 CASSLGLRGTQYF TGTGCCAGCAGCTTGGGGCTTCGGGGGACCCAGTACTTC